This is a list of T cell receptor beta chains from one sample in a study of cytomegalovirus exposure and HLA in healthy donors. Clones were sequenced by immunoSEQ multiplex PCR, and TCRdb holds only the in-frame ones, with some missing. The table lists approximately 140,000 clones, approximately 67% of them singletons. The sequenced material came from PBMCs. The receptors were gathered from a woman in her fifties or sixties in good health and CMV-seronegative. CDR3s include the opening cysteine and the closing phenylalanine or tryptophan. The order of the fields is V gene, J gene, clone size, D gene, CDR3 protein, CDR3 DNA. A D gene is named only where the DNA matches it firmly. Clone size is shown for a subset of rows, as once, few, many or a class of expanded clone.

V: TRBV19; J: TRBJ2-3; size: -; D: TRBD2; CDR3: CASSSGRAAYSTDTQYF; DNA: TGTGCCAGTAGTAGCGGGAGGGCCGCCTACAGCACAGATACGCAGTATTTT
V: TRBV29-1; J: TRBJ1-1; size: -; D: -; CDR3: CSVVWAVENTEAFF; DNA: TGCAGCGTTGTCTGGGCAGTTGAGAACACTGAAGCTTTCTTT
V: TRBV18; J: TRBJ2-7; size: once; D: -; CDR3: CASSPELSSYEQYF; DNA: TGTGCCAGCTCACCAGAGTTAAGCTCCTACGAGCAGTACTTC
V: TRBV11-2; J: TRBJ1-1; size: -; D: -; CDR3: CASSPRRQSTSHTEAFF; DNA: TGTGCCAGCAGCCCGCGCCGTCAATCAACCTCACACACTGAAGCTTTCTTT
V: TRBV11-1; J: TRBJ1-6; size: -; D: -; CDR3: CASSLVGANSPLHF; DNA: TGTGCCAGCAGCTTAGTGGGAGCAAATTCACCCCTCCACTTT
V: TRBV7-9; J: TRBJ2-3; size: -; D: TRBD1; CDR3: CASSLGAGQGIDTQYF; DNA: TGTGCCAGCAGCTTAGGGGCGGGACAGGGTATAGATACGCAGTATTTT
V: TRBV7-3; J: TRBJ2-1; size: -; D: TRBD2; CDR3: CASSLNPLERGNEQFF; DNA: TGTGCCAGCAGCTTAAATCCCCTAGAGCGGGGGAATGAGCAGTTCTTC
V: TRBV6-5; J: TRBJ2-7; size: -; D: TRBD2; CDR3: CASSSQTSGRGPQYF; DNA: TGTGCCAGCAGTTCCCAGACTAGCGGGAGGGGCCCGCAGTACTTC
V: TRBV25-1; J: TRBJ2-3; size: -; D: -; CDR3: CASSEGRSTDTQYF; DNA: TGTGCCAGCAGTGAGGGCCGCTCCACAGATACGCAGTATTTT
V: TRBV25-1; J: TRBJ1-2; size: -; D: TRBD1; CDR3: CASSADRAGYTF; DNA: TGTGCCAGCAGTGCCGACAGGGCTGGCTACACCTTC
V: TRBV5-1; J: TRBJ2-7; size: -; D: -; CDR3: CASSSDSEDSYEQYF; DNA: TGCGCCAGCAGCTCGGACAGCGAAGACTCCTACGAGCAGTACTTC
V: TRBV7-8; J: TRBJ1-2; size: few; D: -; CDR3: CASSLSPLTGLGYTF; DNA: TGTGCCAGCAGCCTCTCTCCCCTTACAGGTCTCGGCTACACCTTC
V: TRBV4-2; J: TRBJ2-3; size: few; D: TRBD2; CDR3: CASSAITGTSGGDTQYF; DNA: TGTGCCAGCAGCGCAATCACCGGGACTAGCGGGGGAGATACGCAGTATTTT
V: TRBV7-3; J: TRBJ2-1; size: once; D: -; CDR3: CASSLWETASYNEQFF; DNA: TGTGCCAGCAGCTTATGGGAGACTGCCTCCTACAATGAGCAGTTCTTC
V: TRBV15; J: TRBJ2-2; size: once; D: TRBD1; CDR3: CATSRLFGDRANTGELFF; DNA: TGTGCCACCAGCAGACTTTTTGGGGACAGGGCGAACACCGGGGAGCTGTTTTTT
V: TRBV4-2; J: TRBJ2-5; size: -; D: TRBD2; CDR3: CASSPGSGRGVETQYF; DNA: TGTGCCAGCAGCCCCGGGAGCGGGAGAGGAGTGGAGACCCAGTACTTC
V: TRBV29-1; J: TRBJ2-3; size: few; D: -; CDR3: CSVDSSTDTQYF; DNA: TGCAGCGTTGATAGTAGCACAGATACGCAGTATTTT
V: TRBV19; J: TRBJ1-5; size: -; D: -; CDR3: CASSEQGSSVLQPQHF; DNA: TGTGCCAGTAGTGAGCAGGGGTCTTCGGTACTTCAGCCCCAGCATTTT
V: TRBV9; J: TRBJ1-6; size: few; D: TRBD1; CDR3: CASSVAGTDNSPLHF; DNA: TGTGCCAGCAGCGTAGCGGGGACAGATAATTCACCCCTCCACTTT
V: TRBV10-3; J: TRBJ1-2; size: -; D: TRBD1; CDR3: CAISEDRGGSVAYGYTF; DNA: TGTGCCATCAGCGAGGACAGGGGGGGTTCAGTCGCCTATGGCTACACCTTC